The sequence of this TCR beta chain was determined in a study of brain T cells in children with intractable seizures. Only in-frame clones appear in the TCRdb table, and some are missing; sequencing was by immunoSEQ multiplex PCR. The table has 300,000 to 400,000 clones, more than 85% seen once. On this clone itself: The antigen is unknown.

The CDR3 covers 17 residues. The V gene end was trimmed by 4 bases and the J gene end by 1 base; junction bases not matched to a gene: 8. In germline, CDR1 is SNHLY, CDR2 FYNNEI. Documented time point: blood from clinic visit 5 months post-surgery; TSC patient then seizure free. The sequenced cases were selected for having the highest brain T cell transcript signatures. Patients received at least one anti-epileptic drug before surgery. The study, taken as a whole, reports: HCMV serostatus was not known, and viral specificity came from CDR3 similarity only. Pre- and post-surgery blood differed in depth, so pre-surgery absences may be undersampling.

This sequence was found in a boy under two years old with tuberous sclerosis and intractable seizures. The J gene is TRBJ2-1, the V gene TRBV2; 9 nucleotides agree with TRBD1. The source was peripheral blood, collected approximately 5 months after surgery. CDR3 loop: CASSGPKTGGSYNEQFF. The CDR3 nucleotides read TGTGCCAGCAGTGGACCTAAGACAGGGGGGTCCTACAATGAGCAGTTCTTC. Combining the CDR3 with reference TRBV2 and TRBJ2-1 gives the whole variable domain EPEVTQTPSHQVTQMGQEVILRCVPISNHLYFYWYRQILGQKVEFLVSFYNNEISEKSEIFDDQFSVERPDGSNFTLKIRSTKLEDSAMYFCASSGPKTGGSYNEQFFGPGTRLTVL.